What follows describes a single T cell receptor (beta chain). TCRdb keeps only in-frame clones here, not all; method: immunoSEQ multiplex PCR. The sample contains roughly 340,000 clones, roughly 86% of which appear only once. CDR3 length equals 13 residues. CDR1 SQVTM and CDR2 ANQGSEA come from the germline V gene. V was cut by 3 bases and J by 1 base, with 9 bases left in between. The data were taken from a study of blood T cell repertoires in COVID-19. Study summary: T cells, B-cell-depleted T cells, or PBMCs provided the cDNA or gDNA that served as material.

This sequence was found in a woman in her 70s with COVID-19, enrolled during active disease. Source material: peripheral blood. V is TRBV29-1 and J is TRBJ1-1; D call uncertain. The CDR3, as DNA: TGCAGCGTTGACAAGACTGGGAACACTGAAGCTTTCTTT. It is translated as CSVDKTGNTEAFF. Based on the CDR3 plus reference TRBV29-1 and TRBJ1-1, the full variable domain is SAVISQKPSRDICQRGTSLTIQCQVDSQVTMMFWYRQQPGQSLTLIATANQGSEATYESGFVIDKFPISRPNLTFSTLTVSNMSPEDSSIYLCSVDKTGNTEAFFGQGTRLTVV.